These T cell receptor beta chains were read from a single sample in a study of blood T cell repertoires in COVID-19. Profiling relied on immunoSEQ multiplex PCR, and the TCRdb table lists in-frame clones only, not all of them. The table lists 250,000 to 350,000 clones, around four fifths of them singletons, with over 3.5% in the top ten. The sequenced material came from peripheral blood. These TCRs come from a woman in her forties or fifties with active or convalescent COVID-19. Both conserved end residues are part of each CDR3. Fields, in order: V gene, J gene, D gene, CDR3 protein. D genes are given only for firm matches.

v_call: TRBV5-1; j_call: TRBJ2-7; d_call: TRBD2; cdr3_aa: CASSFPAGGPGEQYF
v_call: TRBV30; j_call: TRBJ1-1; d_call: -; cdr3_aa: CASTKGGSTEAFF
v_call: TRBV10-3; j_call: TRBJ2-1; d_call: -; cdr3_aa: CAISPRTDYNEQFF
v_call: TRBV18; j_call: TRBJ1-1; d_call: -; cdr3_aa: CASSPRGSYTEAFF
v_call: TRBV30; j_call: TRBJ1-2; d_call: -; cdr3_aa: CAWSGGGLGYTF
v_call: TRBV29-1; j_call: TRBJ2-2; d_call: -; cdr3_aa: CSVEDRVTGELFF
v_call: TRBV12-3/TRBV12-4; j_call: TRBJ2-3; d_call: -; cdr3_aa: CASSEPDTQYF
v_call: TRBV29-1; j_call: TRBJ1-4; d_call: -; cdr3_aa: CSVEEGKLFF
v_call: TRBV7-9; j_call: TRBJ1-2; d_call: TRBD1; cdr3_aa: CASTMDRGANYGYTF
v_call: TRBV7-9; j_call: TRBJ2-2; d_call: -; cdr3_aa: CASSFTNPAGGGELFF
v_call: TRBV28; j_call: TRBJ1-1; d_call: TRBD1; cdr3_aa: CASSLSGTVVNTEAFF
v_call: TRBV15; j_call: TRBJ1-1; d_call: -; cdr3_aa: CATSPGGWTEAFF
v_call: TRBV7-9; j_call: TRBJ2-7; d_call: -; cdr3_aa: CASSQTGMYYEQYF
v_call: TRBV2; j_call: TRBJ2-7; d_call: TRBD1; cdr3_aa: CASGRAQGAASYEQYF
v_call: TRBV7-9; j_call: TRBJ2-2; d_call: TRBD1; cdr3_aa: CASVGQGNTGELFF
v_call: TRBV7-6; j_call: TRBJ2-2; d_call: TRBD2; cdr3_aa: CASSKGLAGGRTGELFF
v_call: TRBV3-1/TRBV3-2; j_call: TRBJ1-1; d_call: -; cdr3_aa: CASRQIQGSASEAFF
v_call: TRBV7-9; j_call: TRBJ2-5; d_call: -; cdr3_aa: CASSPTGGARETQYF